A selection of T cell receptor beta chains follows, all from one sample in a study of blood T cell repertoires in COVID-19. The data were produced by immunoSEQ multiplex PCR, yet TCRdb's version contains in-frame clones alone and is incomplete. The profile shows fewer than 200,000 clones, around four fifths of them singletons. The specimen sequenced was peripheral blood. The receptors come from a woman aged 80 or over with active or convalescent COVID-19. CDR3s include the opening cysteine and the closing phenylalanine or tryptophan. A D gene is named only where the DNA matches it firmly. Clone size is given for some rows only: seen once, a few or many times, or a class if the clone is expanded.

CDR3nt: TGTGCCAGCAGGGGATTCACCGGGAAAAACACTGAAGCTTTCTTT; CDR3aa: CASRGFTGKNTEAFF; v_gene: TRBV6-5; abundance: .; d_gene: .; j_gene: TRBJ1-1
CDR3nt: TGCGCCAGCAGCTTGGACGGTAGCAATCAGCCCCAGCATTTT; CDR3aa: CASSLDGSNQPQHF; v_gene: TRBV5-1; abundance: .; d_gene: .; j_gene: TRBJ1-5
CDR3nt: TGTGCCAGTAGCCCGACAGGGCTGGCTAATGAAAAACTGTTTTTT; CDR3aa: CASSPTGLANEKLFF; v_gene: TRBV19; abundance: .; d_gene: TRBD1; j_gene: TRBJ1-4
CDR3nt: TGTGCCAGCTCACCACAGGGGGCCCCGACCGGCTCTGGAAACACCATATATTTT; CDR3aa: CASSPQGAPTGSGNTIYF; v_gene: TRBV18; abundance: .; d_gene: TRBD1; j_gene: TRBJ1-3
CDR3nt: TGTGCCAGCAGCTTAGGCAGTTATGGCTACACCTTC; CDR3aa: CASSLGSYGYTF; v_gene: TRBV11-3; abundance: few; d_gene: .; j_gene: TRBJ1-2
CDR3nt: TGTGCCAGCAGCCAAGATCGGGGGTGGGGCACTGAAGCTTTCTTT; CDR3aa: CASSQDRGWGTEAFF; v_gene: TRBV4-2; abundance: once; d_gene: .; j_gene: TRBJ1-1
CDR3nt: TGTGCCTGGATGTCAGGGCAGTTTATCCACGAGCAGTACTTC; CDR3aa: CAWMSGQFIHEQYF; v_gene: TRBV30; abundance: .; d_gene: .; j_gene: TRBJ2-7
CDR3nt: TGTGCCAGCAGTCGGGACACCGCGCAAGAGACCCAGTACTTC; CDR3aa: CASSRDTAQETQYF; v_gene: TRBV6-5; abundance: .; d_gene: .; j_gene: TRBJ2-5
CDR3nt: TGTGCCAGCAGTGAACCCCCCGGTGAAAAACTGTTTTTT; CDR3aa: CASSEPPGEKLFF; v_gene: TRBV25-1; abundance: .; d_gene: .; j_gene: TRBJ1-4
CDR3nt: TGTGCCAGCAGTTACGAGCGGGGGGGTTCAAAAGAGACCCAGTACTTC; CDR3aa: CASSYERGGSKETQYF; v_gene: TRBV6-6; abundance: .; d_gene: TRBD2; j_gene: TRBJ2-5
CDR3nt: TGTGCCAGCAGCGTAAGCGGTGGTCTGCACTTC; CDR3aa: CASSVSGGLHF; v_gene: TRBV5-6; abundance: few; d_gene: .; j_gene: TRBJ2-5
CDR3nt: TGTGCCAGCAGCCCAAGGGGTGACTGGAACCGACCCTACGAGCAGTACTTC; CDR3aa: CASSPRGDWNRPYEQYF; v_gene: TRBV7-2; abundance: .; d_gene: .; j_gene: TRBJ2-7
CDR3nt: TGTGCCAGCAGCCTGCTGAGGAACACTGAAGCTTTCTTT; CDR3aa: CASSLLRNTEAFF; v_gene: TRBV14; abundance: .; d_gene: .; j_gene: TRBJ1-1
CDR3nt: TGTGCCAGCAGGGCTAGTGGGGGGTCTCTGGACGAGCAGTACTTC; CDR3aa: CASRASGGSLDEQYF; v_gene: TRBV6-5; abundance: .; d_gene: .; j_gene: TRBJ2-7
CDR3nt: TGTGCCAGCAGCCAAGATTCTGGCACAGATACGCAGTATTTT; CDR3aa: CASSQDSGTDTQYF; v_gene: TRBV4-2; abundance: .; d_gene: .; j_gene: TRBJ2-3
CDR3nt: TGTGCCAGCTCACCCCTAGCGGGGACCACAGATACGCAGTATTTT; CDR3aa: CASSPLAGTTDTQYF; v_gene: TRBV18; abundance: .; d_gene: TRBD2; j_gene: TRBJ2-3
CDR3nt: TGCGCCAGCAGCCATACATCTAGCGGGGGGGGCCTCGCAGATACGCAGTATTTT; CDR3aa: CASSHTSSGGGLADTQYF; v_gene: TRBV4-3; abundance: .; d_gene: TRBD2; j_gene: TRBJ2-3
CDR3nt: TGTGCCAGCAGCCAGACAGGGGATTATTCACCCCTCCACTTT; CDR3aa: CASSQTGDYSPLHF; v_gene: TRBV5-4; abundance: .; d_gene: TRBD1; j_gene: TRBJ1-6
CDR3nt: TGTGCCAGTAGACCAGGGGGGTTGACCGGGAATGAGCAGTTCTTC; CDR3aa: CASRPGGLTGNEQFF; v_gene: TRBV19; abundance: .; d_gene: .; j_gene: TRBJ2-1
CDR3nt: TGCGCCAGCAGCTCACAGCCGAACACTGAAGCTTTCTTT; CDR3aa: CASSSQPNTEAFF; v_gene: TRBV5-1; abundance: .; d_gene: .; j_gene: TRBJ1-1
CDR3nt: TGTGCCAGCAGCCACAGTGAAAAACTGTTTTTT; CDR3aa: CASSHSEKLFF; v_gene: TRBV3-1/TRBV3-2; abundance: .; d_gene: .; j_gene: TRBJ1-4
CDR3nt: TGTGCCAGCAGCTTGGACAGTTCGAATGAAAAACTGTTTTTT; CDR3aa: CASSLDSSNEKLFF; v_gene: TRBV5-4; abundance: .; d_gene: .; j_gene: TRBJ1-4
CDR3nt: TGTGCCAGCAGCTTGACGGCCGGGACAGGGGTCGGAAACACCATATATTTT; CDR3aa: CASSLTAGTGVGNTIYF; v_gene: TRBV5-5; abundance: .; d_gene: TRBD1; j_gene: TRBJ1-3
CDR3nt: TGTGCCAGCAGCCCACCGGGACAGGGATCCCTCCACTTT; CDR3aa: CASSPPGQGSLHF; v_gene: TRBV9; abundance: .; d_gene: TRBD1; j_gene: TRBJ1-6
CDR3nt: TGCGCCAGCAGCCAGATGACAGGGGAGAGTGGCTACACCTTC; CDR3aa: CASSQMTGESGYTF; v_gene: TRBV5-1; abundance: .; d_gene: TRBD1; j_gene: TRBJ1-2
CDR3nt: TGTGCCAGCAGCCAAGACGCTAGCGGGGGCCAGTACTTC; CDR3aa: CASSQDASGGQYF; v_gene: TRBV3-1/TRBV3-2; abundance: once; d_gene: TRBD2; j_gene: TRBJ2-4
CDR3nt: TGTGCCAGCAGCTTAGTTAGCGGGGGGGCCGGCGGAAATGAGCAGTTCTTC; CDR3aa: CASSLVSGGAGGNEQFF; v_gene: TRBV11-2; abundance: .; d_gene: TRBD2; j_gene: TRBJ2-1